Given below is one T cell receptor (beta chain) in context. V dropped 5 bases and J dropped 8; count of bases not matched to a gene: 16. Germline V gene data show CDR1 as SGHTA and CDR2 as FQGTGA. This CDR3 spans 16 amino acids. TCRdb keeps only in-frame clones here, not all; method: immunoSEQ multiplex PCR. The sample yields 120,000 to 150,000 clones, roughly 89% seen once. This entry belongs to a study of blood T cell repertoires in COVID-19. The TCR sequence derives from a woman between 45 and 65 years old with acute or convalescent COVID-19. The chain links TRBV7-3 to TRBJ2-7; 9 bases line up with TRBD1. The sequenced sample consisted of peripheral blood. The CDR3 sequence is CASSPRGPGQGEKQYF. The CDR3 nucleotides read TGTGCCAGCAGCCCGAGAGGTCCGGGACAGGGAGAAAAGCAGTACTTC.